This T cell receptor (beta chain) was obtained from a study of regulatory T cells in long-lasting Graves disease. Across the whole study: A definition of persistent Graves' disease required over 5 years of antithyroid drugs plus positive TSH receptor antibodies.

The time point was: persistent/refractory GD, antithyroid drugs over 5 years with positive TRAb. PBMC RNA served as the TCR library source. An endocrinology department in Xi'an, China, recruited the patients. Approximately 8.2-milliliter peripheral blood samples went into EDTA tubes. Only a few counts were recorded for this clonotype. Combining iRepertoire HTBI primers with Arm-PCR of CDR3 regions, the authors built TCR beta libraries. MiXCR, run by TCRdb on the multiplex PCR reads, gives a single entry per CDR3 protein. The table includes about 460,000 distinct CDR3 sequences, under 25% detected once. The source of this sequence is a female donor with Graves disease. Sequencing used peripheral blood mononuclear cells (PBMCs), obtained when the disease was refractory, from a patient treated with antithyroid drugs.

The CDR3 sequence: CASSRDYFTGELFF. The CDR3 region has the DNA TGTGCCAGCAGCCGGGACTATTTCACCGGGGAGCTGTTTTTT. The V call is TRBV5-5, the J call TRBJ2-2; TRBD2 agrees at 7 bases. Looked up from germline, CDR1 is SGHKS and CDR2 is YYEKEE (reference sequence). The ends lost 4 bases at V and 4 bases at J; junction bases unmatched: 4. This CDR3 spans 14 amino acids.